The present TCR beta chain was sequenced within a study of regulatory T cells in long-lasting Graves disease. There are 15 residues in the CDR3. Germline CDR1 reads SNHLY; CDR2 reads FYNNEI. Trimming cost V 8 bases and J 5 bases, with 20 bases left between them. CDR3 regions were amplified by Arm-PCR using iRepertoire HTBI primers to build TCR beta libraries. TCRdb independently ran MiXCR on the multiplex PCR reads; one entry per CDR3 protein. The sample yields some 500,000 distinct CDR3 sequences, more than 15% seen once. Time point noted: newly diagnosed GD, antithyroid drugs for less than 3 months. With RNA extracted from PBMCs as input, the TCR library was made. These data also formed part of another study, on T cells in Graves' hyperthyroidism and ophthalmopathy.

This TCR was recovered from a woman aged 35-65 years with Graves disease. This specimen was peripheral blood mononuclear cells (PBMCs), taken at new diagnosis, from a patient treated with antithyroid drugs. V is TRBV2 and J is TRBJ2-3, with D unresolved. Here the CDR3 reads CASGTSSVRRDTQYF. DNA for the CDR3: TGTGCCAGCGGCACCTCGAGCGTGCGGAGAGATACGCAGTATTTT.